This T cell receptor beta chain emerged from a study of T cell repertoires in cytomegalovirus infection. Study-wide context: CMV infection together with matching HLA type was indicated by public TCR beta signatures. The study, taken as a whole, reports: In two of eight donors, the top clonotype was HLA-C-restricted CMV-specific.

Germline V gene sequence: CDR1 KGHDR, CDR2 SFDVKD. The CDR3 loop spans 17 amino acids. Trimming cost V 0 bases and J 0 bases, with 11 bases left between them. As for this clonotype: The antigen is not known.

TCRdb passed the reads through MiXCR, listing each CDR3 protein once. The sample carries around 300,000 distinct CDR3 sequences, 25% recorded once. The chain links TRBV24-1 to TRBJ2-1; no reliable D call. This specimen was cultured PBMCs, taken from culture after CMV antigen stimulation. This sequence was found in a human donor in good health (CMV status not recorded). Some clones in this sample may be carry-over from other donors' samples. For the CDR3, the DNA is TGTGCCACCAGTGATTTGGGGTCTGGACGCTCCTACAATGAGCAGTTCTTC. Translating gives CATSDLGSGRSYNEQFF.